This section outlines one T cell receptor (beta chain) sequence together with its context. What it binds is unknown. At one end, the junction sequence differs from germline, possibly due to a read error. From germline, CDR1 is SGHRS and CDR2 YFSETQ. The CDR3 has 16 residues. Every sample yielded at least 7 million isolated PBMCs. This record comes from a study of blood T cells in healthy people across ages. Study outcomes and limitations: Estimates based on one million T cells were treated as lower bounds. Diversity of TCR beta per million T cells declined in a roughly linear way with age.

Next came a second PCR, run for about 7 to 11 cycles, which used a sample-barcoded 5' primer along with a J-beta primer mix. Each cDNA molecule was tagged by a template-switch adaptor with 12 random nucleotides. From the 5' RACE reads, TCRdb called clonotypes with MiXCR, one entry per CDR3 protein. This sample has 600,000 or so distinct CDR3 sequences; approximately 30% occur once, and the top ten carry less than 20%. Specimen: blood. V is TRBV5-1 and J is TRBJ2-1; possible D gene TRBD2, 6 bases. This TCR derives from a woman over 75 in good health. For the CDR3, the DNA is TGCGCCCGCAGCAACATTCCGGGACTTCGCTACAATGAGCAGTTCTTC. Its protein is CARSNIPGLRYNEQFF. Variable domain in full (rest from reference TRBV5-1 and TRBJ2-1): KAGVTQTPRYLIKTRGQQVTLSCSPISGHRSVSWYQQTPGQGLQFLFEYFSETQRNKGNFPGRFSGRQFSNSRSEMNVSTLELGDSALYLCARSNIPGLRYNEQFFGPGTRLTVL.